This entry features one T cell receptor beta chain sequence. Its cognate antigen is unknown. This entry comes from a study of cytomegalovirus exposure and HLA in healthy donors. General study results and limits: Earlier findings revealed that most TCR beta V segments proved productive either about 87% or about 30% of the time. In vitro confirmation showed a few CMV-associated chains to be CMV antigen specific. When the data were analyzed later, several of the most significant clusters appeared to be linked to common viral pathogens.

The PCR used 60 Vbeta and 13 Jbeta primers. Produced via immunoSEQ multiplex PCR; TCRdb's table is partial and in-frame only. This repertoire shows some 140,000 clones, approximately 80% found once; its top ten account for over 2%. The CDR3 totals 13 residues. V was cut by 1 base and J by 7 bases, with 10 bases left in between. CDR1 and CDR2 from the germline V gene are SGHAT and FQNNGV. The sequence was obtained from a man aged 25-40 years in good health and CMV-seronegative. The chain uses TRBV11-2 and TRBJ2-5; perhaps TRBD2 as D (6 bases). The sample consisted of PBMCs. The CDR3 loop reads CASSLGRERTQYF. CDR3 DNA sequence: TGTGCCAGCAGCTTAGGGAGGGAGCGGACCCAGTACTTC.